The clone carrying this TCR beta chain was observed a single time. Its target is not known. At one end, the junction sequence differs from germline, possibly due to a read error. The data belong to a study of blood T cells in healthy people across ages. Study context: Capture via template switching afforded approximately one barcoded beta molecule per two T cells. Study results and caveats: Researchers judged that diversity estimates from one million T cells fell short of true values.

A second about 7 to 11 cycle PCR used barcoded and J-beta primers. MiXCR, applied by TCRdb to the 5' RACE reads, yields one record per CDR3 protein. Of hundreds of thousands of distinct CDR3 sequences listed, just over 55% are singletons. The germline CDR1 and CDR2 sequences are MGHDK and SYGVNS. This CDR3 has 14 residues. Specimen: blood. The chain employs TRBV25-1 and TRBJ2-2, with D possibly TRBD2 on 6 matching bases. This TCR derives from a man between 35 and 55 years old in good health. CDR3 amino acids: CASSDRRNTGGLFF. As DNA, the CDR3 is TGTGCCAGCAGTGATCGGCGGAACACCGGGGGGCTGTTTTTT.